The 13 T cell receptor beta chains reported below all come from one sample, sequenced in a study of OX40 agonist ivuxolimab in advanced cancers. Produced via immunoSEQ multiplex PCR; TCRdb's table is partial and in-frame only. The table has under 70,000 clones, 80% to 90% seen once. Here the sequenced sample was CD4+ or CD8+ T cells sorted from blood, taken in a trial of the OX40 agonist ivuxolimab. These TCRs come from an adult with an advanced solid tumor such as melanoma, head and neck, liver or kidney cancer.

This sequence joins TRBV6-5 and TRBJ2-7; a possible D gene is TRBD1 (5 bases). V was clipped by 2 bases and J by 2 bases, with 13 bases between them. Germline loops: CDR1 MNHEY, CDR2 SVGAGI. CDR3 length: 15 amino acids. CDR3 coding DNA: TGTGCCAGCAGTTACCTCCCCGACAGTACCTACGAGCAGTACTTC. Residues: CASSYLPDSTYEQYF.

V and J are TRBV28 and TRBJ1-2; D might be TRBD1 (5 bases). Between the trimmed V and J ends, which lost 5 bases and 7 bases, there was a span of 14 bases. This CDR3 region has 13 residues. Germline V gene data show CDR1 as MDHEN and CDR2 as SYDVKM. CDR3 amino acids: CASSIPGLRGYTF. For the CDR3, the DNA is TGTGCCAGCAGTATACCGGGACTTCGTGGCTACACCTTC.

The chain is built from TRBV18 and TRBJ1-2; no firm D call. V dropped 2 bases and J dropped 5 bases, with 15 bases sitting between them. Germline V gene data show CDR1 as KGHSH and CDR2 as LQKENI. The length of the CDR3 is 15 residues. Written as DNA, the CDR3 is TGTGCCAGCTCACCATGGAGCAGCGGGGAATATGGCTACACCTTC. Translation: CASSPWSSGEYGYTF.

The V call is TRBV6-5, the J call TRBJ2-7; tentatively, D is TRBD1 (6 bases). Trimming pared 4 bases from V and 9 bases from J, leaving 10 bases between. Per the germline V gene, CDR1 is MNHEY and CDR2 is SVGAGI. The CDR3 has 11 residues. The CDR3 sequence is CASSSTGRQYF. The CDR3 nucleotides read TGTGCCAGCAGTTCAACAGGGAGGCAGTACTTC.

The chain has TRBV5-1 and TRBJ2-3; TRBD2 is a possible D gene (5 bases). CDR3 length: 14 residues. The germline CDR1 and CDR2 sequences are SGHRS and YFSETQ. V shed 0 bases and J shed 2 bases, with 7 bases lying between them. CDR3 protein: CASSLGLLTDTQYF. The DNA for the CDR3 is TGCGCCAGCAGCTTGGGACTACTCACAGATACGCAGTATTTT.

This clone was detected only a few times. The chain is built from TRBV2 and TRBJ1-6; a weak D match, TRBD1 (5 bases). The CDR3 runs to 13 residues. The V end was cut by 8 bases, the J end by 7 bases, with 12 bases between. Germline CDR1 and CDR2: SNHLY and FYNNEI. For the CDR3, the DNA is TGTGCCAGCTTACGGGACTACAATTCACCCCTCCACTTT. Encoded protein: CASLRDYNSPLHF.

The V call is TRBV28, the J call TRBJ2-5; 7 positions agree with TRBD1. The J call may not be correct, given that the DNA end is closer to TRBJ2-7. The CDR3 has 12 residues. Germline V gene lookup returns CDR1 MDHEN and CDR2 SYDVKM. For the CDR3, the DNA is TGTGCCACTATACAGGGGTCCTACGAGCAGTACTTC. The encoded protein is CATIQGSYEQYF.

The genes are TRBV5-1 and TRBJ1-1, with D unclear. The CDR3 sequence is 13 residues long. The V gene lost 5 bases and the J gene lost 3 bases, with 11 bases spanning the gap. CDR1 and CDR2 from the germline V gene are SGHRS and YFSETQ. The CDR3 coding sequence is TGCGCCAGCAGTCAGGTCGGGGACACTGAAGCTTTCTTT. Translated, it gives CASSQVGDTEAFF. The whole variable domain, filled in from reference TRBV5-1 and TRBJ1-1, reads KAGVTQTPRYLIKTRGQQVTLSCSPISGHRSVSWYQQTPGQGLQFLFEYFSETQRNKGNFPGRFSGRQFSNSRSEMNVSTLELGDSALYLCASSQVGDTEAFFGQGTRLTVV.

The chain links TRBV5-4 to TRBJ1-4; a possible D gene is TRBD1 (5 bases). Germline CDR1 reads SGHNT; CDR2 reads YYREEE (reference sequence). CDR3 size: 13 residues. V was pared by 2 bases and J by 8 bases, with 10 bases between. The CDR3 protein is CASSFTGVEKLFF. The CDR3 DNA reads TGTGCCAGCAGCTTTACAGGTGTAGAAAAACTGTTTTTT.

The chain combines TRBV5-1 with TRBJ2-7; 7 nucleotides align to TRBD1. Germline CDR1 and CDR2: SGHRS and YFSETQ. V shed 4 bases and J 4 bases; nucleotides not matched to a gene: 5. This CDR3 contains 13 residues. CDR3 nucleotide sequence: TGCGCCAGCAGCCCGGGGACAGCTTACGAGCAGTACTTC. As protein: CASSPGTAYEQYF. Supplemented by reference TRBV5-1 and TRBJ2-7, the full variable domain reads KAGVTQTPRYLIKTRGQQVTLSCSPISGHRSVSWYQQTPGQGLQFLFEYFSETQRNKGNFPGRFSGRQFSNSRSEMNVSTLELGDSALYLCASSPGTAYEQYFGPGTRLTVT.

To note about this clone: The germline gene is not matched at one end of the junction; a read error may be the cause. The chain recombines TRBV12-5 with TRBJ2-7; 7 positions agree with TRBD1. Germline V gene lookup returns CDR1 LGHNT and CDR2 FRNRAP. The CDR3 runs 14 residues. Here the CDR3 reads CASTARDSSFPSNF. CDR3 nucleotides: TGTGCTAGTACGGCCAGGGACAGCAGTTTCCCGAGTAACTTC.

This sequence joins TRBV14 and TRBJ2-3; TRBD1 matches at 7 bases. This CDR3 spans 16 amino acids. From germline, CDR1 is SGHDN and CDR2 FVKESK. J gave up 1 base and V 4 bases, and 8 bases lay outside the gene matches. CDR3 amino acids: CASSRRTGWGTDTQYF. CDR3 coding DNA: TGTGCCAGCAGCCGAAGGACAGGTTGGGGCACAGATACGCAGTATTTT.

The J gene is TRBJ2-3, the V gene TRBV29-1, with D possibly matching TRBD2 (7 bases). The V gene lost 6 bases and the J gene lost 2 bases, with 18 bases spanning the gap. CDR3 length equals 15 residues. Germline CDR1 is SQVTM and CDR2 is ANQGSEA. For the CDR3, the DNA is TGCAGCGTCGCCCCGAGGGGGGGGGACACAGATACGCAGTATTTT. Translation gives CSVAPRGGDTDTQYF.